This T cell receptor (beta chain) was captured in a study of T-cell memory formation after mild COVID-19. One entry per CDR3 protein results from TCRdb running MiXCR on the 5' RACE reads. The sample has about 560,000 distinct CDR3 sequences, around 15% seen once. General study findings and limits: CD4+ contracting clones lay mainly in CM and EM, CD8+ ones in EMRA. Memory cells collected pre-infection included some clones that later responded, suggesting cross-reactive memory joined.

The CDR3 is 13 amino acids. Germline V gene data show CDR1 as DFQATT and CDR2 as SNEGSKA (reference sequence). Trimming stripped 3 bases from V and 3 bases from J, with 8 bases between. About this clonotype itself: The target antigen is unknown.

This rearrangement joins TRBV20-1 to TRBJ1-4, with D possibly matching TRBD1 (5 bases). The clonotype comes from an adult woman who had mild COVID-19 (a few samples of this study predate the infection). Cell type and time point are not known. Specimen: PBMCs or a T cell subset sorted from them (not recorded which). The DNA for the CDR3 is TGCAGTGCTAGTTCGGGGCCTAATGAAAAACTGTTTTTT. Amino acids: CSASSGPNEKLFF.